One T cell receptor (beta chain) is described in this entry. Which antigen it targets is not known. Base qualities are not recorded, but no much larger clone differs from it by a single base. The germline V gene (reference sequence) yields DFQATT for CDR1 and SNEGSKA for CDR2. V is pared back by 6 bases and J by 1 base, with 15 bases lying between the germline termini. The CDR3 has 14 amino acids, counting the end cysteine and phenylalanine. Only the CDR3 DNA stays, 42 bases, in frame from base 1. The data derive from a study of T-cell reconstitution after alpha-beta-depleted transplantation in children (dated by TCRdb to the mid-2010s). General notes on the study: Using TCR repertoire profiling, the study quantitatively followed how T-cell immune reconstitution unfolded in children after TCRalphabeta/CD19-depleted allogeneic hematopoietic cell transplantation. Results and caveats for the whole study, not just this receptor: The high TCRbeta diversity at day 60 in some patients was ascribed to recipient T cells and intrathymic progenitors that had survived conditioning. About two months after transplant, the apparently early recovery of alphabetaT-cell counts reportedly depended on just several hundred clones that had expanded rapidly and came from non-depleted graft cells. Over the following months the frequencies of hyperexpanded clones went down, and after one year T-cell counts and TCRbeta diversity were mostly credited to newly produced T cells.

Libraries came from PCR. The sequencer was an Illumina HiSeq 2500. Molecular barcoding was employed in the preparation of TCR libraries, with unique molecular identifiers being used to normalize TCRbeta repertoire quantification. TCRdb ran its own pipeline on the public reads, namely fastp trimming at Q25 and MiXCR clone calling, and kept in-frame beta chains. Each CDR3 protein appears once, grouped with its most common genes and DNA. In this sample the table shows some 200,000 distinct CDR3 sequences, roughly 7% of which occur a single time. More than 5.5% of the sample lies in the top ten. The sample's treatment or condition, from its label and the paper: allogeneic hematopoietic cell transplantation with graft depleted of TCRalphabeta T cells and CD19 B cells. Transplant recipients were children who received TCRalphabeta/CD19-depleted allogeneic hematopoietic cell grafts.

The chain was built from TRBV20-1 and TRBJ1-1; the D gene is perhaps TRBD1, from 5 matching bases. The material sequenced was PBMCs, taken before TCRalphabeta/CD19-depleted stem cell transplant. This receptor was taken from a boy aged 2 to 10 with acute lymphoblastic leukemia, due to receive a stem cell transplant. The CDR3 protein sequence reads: CSAYGRGENTEAFF. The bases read TGCAGTGCCTATGGGCGAGGGGAGAACACTGAAGCTTTCTTT.